The rows below give T cell receptor beta chains drawn from one sample of a study of blood T cell repertoires in COVID-19. Repertoires were generated with immunoSEQ multiplex PCR, while TCRdb's copy carries only in-frame clones and drops some. Of 180,000 or so clones in the sample, roughly three quarters are singletons; the top ten hold approximately 15%. Sequencing used PBMCs or T cells enriched from blood (not recorded which). These receptors were taken from a man in his sixties who had been exposed to COVID-19. CDR3s include the opening cysteine and the closing phenylalanine or tryptophan. A D gene is named only where the DNA matches it firmly. A clone size is listed for some rows: how often the clone was seen (once, few, many), or a class if it is expanded.

cdr3_length	d_call	j_call	clone_size	v_call	cdr3_nt	cdr3_aa
13	-	TRBJ1-1	-	TRBV30	TGTGCCTGGAGTGTCCGTGTGAACACTGAAGCTTTCTTT	CAWSVRVNTEAFF
13	-	TRBJ1-1	-	TRBV19	TGTGCCAGTAGTGCGTTCTCGGGCACTGAAGCTTTCTTT	CASSAFSGTEAFF
15	-	TRBJ1-3	-	TRBV9	TGTGCCAGCAGCCCCGGGACACCCTCTGGAAACACCATATATTTT	CASSPGTPSGNTIYF
16	-	TRBJ2-6	-	TRBV11-3	TGTGCCAGCAGCTTAGAAGGGGGAGCCGGGGCCAACGTCCTGACTTTC	CASSLEGGAGANVLTF
15	-	TRBJ1-1	-	TRBV9	TGTGCCAGCAGCGTAAATAGGGGTTGGGACACTGAAGCTTTCTTT	CASSVNRGWDTEAFF
17	TRBD2	TRBJ2-5	-	TRBV10-3	TGTGCCATCGCGGGGACTAGCGGGAGGGCCTCGGTCGAGACCCAGTACTTC	CAIAGTSGRASVETQYF
16	TRBD2	TRBJ2-5	-	TRBV27	TGTGCCAGCAGTTTATCGCGGGGGGCCCCCCAAGAGACCCAGTACTTC	CASSLSRGAPQETQYF
15	-	TRBJ2-3	-	TRBV10-2	TGCGCCAGCTCCGCAGGACGCGGGGACACAGATACGCAGTATTTT	CASSAGRGDTDTQYF
14	-	TRBJ1-5	-	TRBV3-1/TRBV3-2	TGTGCCAGCAGCCAAGTGGGGGGGGATCAGCCCCAGCATTTT	CASSQVGGDQPQHF
17	TRBD2	TRBJ2-1	-	TRBV27	TGTGCCAGCAGTTTAGTGTGGACTAGCGGGAGTAGGAATGAGCAGTTCTTC	CASSLVWTSGSRNEQFF
13	-	TRBJ1-3	-	TRBV28	TGTGCCAGCAGGGAGACAGGCGGAAACACCATATATTTT	CASRETGGNTIYF
17	TRBD2	TRBJ2-5	-	TRBV7-9	TGTGCCAGCAGCTTAGCTGGAGCGGGGGCCCCCCAAGAGACCCAGTACTTC	CASSLAGAGAPQETQYF
15	TRBD2	TRBJ2-1	once	TRBV6-6	TGTGCCAGCAGGGCGACTAGCGGAGATACCCATGAGCAGTTCTTC	CASRATSGDTHEQFF
14	-	TRBJ1-5	-	TRBV7-9	TGTGCCAGCAGCTTTCGGGATAGCAATCAGCCCCAGCATTTT	CASSFRDSNQPQHF
13	-	TRBJ2-1	-	TRBV11-2	TGTGCCAGCAGCCCGGACATTTCTAGTGAGCAGTTCTTC	CASSPDISSEQFF
13	-	TRBJ1-1	-	TRBV27	TGTGCCAGCAGTCTCGGGTCAGGGACTGAAGCTTTCTTT	CASSLGSGTEAFF
12	-	TRBJ1-1	-	TRBV3-1/TRBV3-2	TGTGCCAGTGGGGCCAAAGGGACTGAAGCTTTCTTT	CASGAKGTEAFF
16	TRBD1	TRBJ1-1	-	TRBV5-3	TGTGCCAGAAGCCAATTGGGACAGAAGAAGGACACTGAAGCTTTCTTT	CARSQLGQKKDTEAFF
17	-	TRBJ1-4	-	TRBV18	TGTGCCAGCTCACCCCTCCGGGCGGGTGCAACTAATGAAAAACTGTTTTTT	CASSPLRAGATNEKLFF
15	-	TRBJ1-4	-	TRBV7-9	TGTGCCAGCAGCTTAGGGATTTACAGGGAGGAAAAACTGTTTTTT	CASSLGIYREEKLFF
17	TRBD2	TRBJ2-3	few	TRBV19	TGTGCCAGTAGTTCTCTAGCGGGAGGGCGGAGGACAGATACGCAGTATTTT	CASSSLAGGRRTDTQYF
15	TRBD2	TRBJ2-7	-	TRBV2	TGTGCCAGCAAGCGGGAGGGGCTGGCCACCTACGAGCAGTACTTC	CASKREGLATYEQYF
14	-	TRBJ1-5	-	TRBV28	TGTGCCAGCAGTTTAAGTCAGGGGTACCAGCCCCAGCATTTT	CASSLSQGYQPQHF
15	-	TRBJ2-7	-	TRBV9	TGTGCCAGCAGCGTAGCCGCGGGGGCCTCCTACGAGCAGTACTTC	CASSVAAGASYEQYF
15	-	TRBJ1-5	-	TRBV7-2	TGTGCCAGCAGCCCCGGACACAGTAGCAATCAGCCCCAGCATTTT	CASSPGHSSNQPQHF
15	TRBD2	TRBJ2-3	-	TRBV4-3	TGCGCCAGCAGCCAAGGACTAGCGGGAGGAGATACGCAGTATTTT	CASSQGLAGGDTQYF
13	-	TRBJ1-2	-	TRBV29-1	TGCAGCTTTGAGGGAGGGGATCACTATGGCTACACCTTC	CSFEGGDHYGYTF
11	-	TRBJ1-1	-	TRBV29-1	TGCAGCGTTGGACAGTTCCCTGAAGCTTTCTTT	CSVGQFPEAFF
14	TRBD1	TRBJ2-1	few	TRBV25-1	TGTGCCAGCAGTGACTTGGGACAGCAGGATGAGCAGTTCTTC	CASSDLGQQDEQFF
15	TRBD1	TRBJ2-1	-	TRBV7-9	TGTGCCAGCAGCCCGAATCGACAGGGGGCAAGTGAGCAGTTCTTC	CASSPNRQGASEQFF
18	TRBD2	TRBJ2-5	-	TRBV11-1	TGTGCCAGCAGCTTAGCCCTAGCGGGCGGAACGTACCAAGAGACCCAGTACTTC	CASSLALAGGTYQETQYF
11	-	TRBJ2-7	-	TRBV28	TGTGCCGGCAGTGTCAGATACGAGCAGTACTTC	CAGSVRYEQYF
19	TRBD2	TRBJ2-2	-	TRBV9	TGTGCCAGCAGCAAACGAGAAGGACTAGCGGGAGCTTCTTCCGGGGAGCTGTTTTTT	CASSKREGLAGASSGELFF
16	-	TRBJ1-3	-	TRBV19	TGTGCCAGTAGTATAAAGGGGTCCTACTCTGGAAACACCATATATTTT	CASSIKGSYSGNTIYF
13	TRBD2	TRBJ2-7	-	TRBV6-5	TGTGCCAGCAGGCTAGCGGGAGCCTACGAGCAGTACTTC	CASRLAGAYEQYF
14	TRBD1	TRBJ2-7	-	TRBV7-9	TGTGCCAGCAGCCGTAGGGCAGGGGGCCATGAGCAGTACTTC	CASSRRAGGHEQYF
15	TRBD2	TRBJ2-2	-	TRBV9	TGTGCCAGCAGCGTAGAACCTAGCGGCACCGGGGAGCTGTTTTTT	CASSVEPSGTGELFF
18	TRBD2	TRBJ2-1	-	TRBV19	TGTGCCAGTAGTATAGATTTAAGGGCTAGCGGGAGTCCCTATGAGCAGTTCTTC	CASSIDLRASGSPYEQFF
16	TRBD2	TRBJ2-3	-	TRBV6-5	TGTGCCAGCAGTTACCCCACGGGCGGGAGGGCAAATACGCAGTATTTT	CASSYPTGGRANTQYF
13	-	TRBJ2-1	-	TRBV7-3	TGTGCCAGCAGCTTAACGGTCGCGGCTGAGCAGTTCTTC	CASSLTVAAEQFF
15	TRBD2	TRBJ2-7	-	TRBV7-2	TGTGCCAGCAGCTTAGGTAGCGGGGCATCCTACGAGCAGTACTTC	CASSLGSGASYEQYF
15	-	TRBJ1-6	-	TRBV19	TGTGCCAGTAGTATAGTAGCGGGTGCGAATTCACCCCTCCACTTT	CASSIVAGANSPLHF
16	TRBD2	TRBJ2-5	-	TRBV7-2	TGTGCCAGCAGCTTAGGGAGCCTAGCGGCCCAAGAGACCCAGTACTTC	CASSLGSLAAQETQYF
15	-	TRBJ2-5	-	TRBV11-2	TGTGCCAGCAGCTTAGATTTAGTACTAGCCTCAGCTTTATACTTC	CASSLDLVLASALYF
17	-	TRBJ1-2	-	TRBV28	TGTGCCAGCAGTCAACGTGGGTTTTTTCAGGCTGACTATGGCTACACCTTC	CASSQRGFFQADYGYTF
16	TRBD1	TRBJ2-2	-	TRBV4-3	TGCGCCAGCAGCCAACGGGACAGACCAAACACCGGGGAGCTGTTTTTT	CASSQRDRPNTGELFF
16	TRBD2	TRBJ2-4	many	TRBV6-1	TGTGCCAGCAGTGAAGGACTAGCGGGAGCCAAAAACATTCAGTACTTC	CASSEGLAGAKNIQYF
11	-	TRBJ1-1	-	TRBV27	TGTAAGGTGGGCGACGGTACTGAAGCTTTCTTT	CKVGDGTEAFF
15	-	TRBJ2-7	-	TRBV6-5	TGTGCCAGCAGTTACTCGAGAAGGGGCTCCTACGAGCAGTACTTC	CASSYSRRGSYEQYF
14	-	TRBJ1-5	-	TRBV9	TGTGCCAGCAGCCTAGGTGGGGGAGGGCAGCCCCAGCATTTT	CASSLGGGGQPQHF
16	-	TRBJ2-5	few	TRBV10-3	TGTGCCATCAGTGACAGGCTTAGTGGGAGACAAGAGACCCAGTACTTC	CAISDRLSGRQETQYF
16	-	TRBJ2-3	many	TRBV5-1	TGCGCCAGCAGCTTGGATTCCAGTTTAGCCACAGATACGCAGTATTTT	CASSLDSSLATDTQYF
15	TRBD2	TRBJ2-1	-	TRBV10-1	TGCGCCAGCAGTGGGACTAGTACCACCTACAATGAGCAGTTCTTC	CASSGTSTTYNEQFF
16	TRBD2	TRBJ2-3	-	TRBV28	TGTGCCAGCAGTTTGCCCAGCGGGAGGGCCACAGATACGCAGTATTTT	CASSLPSGRATDTQYF
15	-	TRBJ2-2	once	TRBV19	TGTGCCAGTAGTAAACGAGCTACAGGGTCCGGGGAGCTGTTTTTT	CASSKRATGSGELFF
14	-	TRBJ2-1	-	TRBV12-5	TGTGCTAGTGGGGAGGTAGTCTCCTACAATGAGCAGTTCTTC	CASGEVVSYNEQFF
14	-	TRBJ2-3	few	TRBV5-1	TGCGCCAGCACAGGAACTCGGATGGCAGATACGCAGTATTTT	CASTGTRMADTQYF
15	-	TRBJ2-5	once	TRBV11-3	TGTGCCAGCAGCTTAGATTTGGCTGGTCAAGAGACCCAGTACTTC	CASSLDLAGQETQYF
14	TRBD1	TRBJ2-7	few	TRBV15	TGTGCCACCAGCTCCTGGGACAGCTCCTACGAGCAGTACTTC	CATSSWDSSYEQYF